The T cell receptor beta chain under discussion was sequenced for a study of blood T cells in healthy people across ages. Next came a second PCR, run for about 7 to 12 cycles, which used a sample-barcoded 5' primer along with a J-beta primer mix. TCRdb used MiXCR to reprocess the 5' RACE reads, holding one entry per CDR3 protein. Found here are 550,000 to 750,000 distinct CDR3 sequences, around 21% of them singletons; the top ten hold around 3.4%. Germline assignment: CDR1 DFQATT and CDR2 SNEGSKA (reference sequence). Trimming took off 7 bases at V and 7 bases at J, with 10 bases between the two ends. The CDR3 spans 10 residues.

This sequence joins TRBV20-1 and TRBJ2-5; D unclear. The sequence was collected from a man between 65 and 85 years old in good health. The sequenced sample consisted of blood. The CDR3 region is CSGPMGTQYF. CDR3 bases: TGCAGTGGCCCGATGGGGACCCAGTACTTC.